The text below deals with one T cell receptor beta chain. A junction end diverges from the germline sequence, so it may reflect a read error. The CDR3 contains 13 residues. Germline values: CDR1 SGHAT, CDR2 FQNNGV. Amplification targeted the TCR beta CDR3 regions, with RNA transcripts as the source material. The first round was an RT-PCR with HTBI primers, and the second round was a multiplex PCR. Via MiXCR, TCRdb re-called the multiplex PCR reads, giving one row per CDR3 protein. Of 450,000 or so distinct CDR3 sequences in the sample, approximately 15% were seen once. The data are from a study of Graves' ophthalmopathy and Graves' hyperthyroidism.

Material for sequencing was blood. The chain employs TRBV11-2 and TRBJ2-1; a possible D gene is TRBD1 (5 bases). The clonotype comes from a woman aged 25 to 39 with Graves' ophthalmopathy. For the CDR3, the DNA is TGTGCCAGCAGCTTTAGACAGACCAATGAGAAGTTCTTC. Its translation is CASSFRQTNEKFF. Full variable domain (rest looked up from reference TRBV11-2 and TRBJ2-1): EAGVAQSPRYKIIEKRQSVAFWCNPISGHATLYWYQQILGQGPKLLIQFQNNGVVDDSQLPKDRFSAERLKGVDSTLKIQPAKLEDSAVYLCASSFRQTNEKFFGPGTRLTVL.